Presented here are 21 T cell receptor beta chains from one specimen sequenced in a study of cytomegalovirus exposure and HLA in healthy donors. Primers included in the PCR were 60 Vbeta and 13 Jbeta primers. Sequencing was performed with immunoSEQ multiplex PCR; in TCRdb, only in-frame clones are kept and a portion is missing. The sample has 100,000 to 150,000 clones, more than 75% seen once. The specimen sequenced was PBMCs. Receptor source: a man aged 35-49 years in good health and CMV-seronegative.

The CDR3 loop reads CASSFSVSEQFF. The DNA of the CDR3 is TGTGCCAGCAGCTTTTCAGTATCTGAGCAGTTCTTC. The chain employs TRBV7-2 and TRBJ2-1; the D is unclear. The CDR3 covers 12 residues. V lost 3 bases to trimming and J lost 9 bases, with 9 bases between them. Germline V gene data show CDR1 as SGHTA and CDR2 as FQGNSA. Variable domain in full (rest from reference TRBV7-2 and TRBJ2-1): GAGVSQSPSNKVTEKGKDVELRCDPISGHTALYWYRQSLGQGLEFLIYFQGNSAPDKSGLPSDRFSAERTGGSVSTLTIQRTQQEDSAVYLCASSFSVSEQFFGPGTRLTVL.

This clone came up a few times. The CDR3 loop reads CASSPGRGVSWQFF. CDR3 sequence (DNA): TGTGCCAGCAGCCCGGGCCGGGGGGTTAGCTGGCAGTTCTTC. The chain couples TRBV11-1 to TRBJ2-1; 7 nucleotides agree with TRBD2. With V trimmed by 5 bases and J by 12 bases, 13 bases remained unmatched. The CDR3 loop spans 14 amino acids. Germline V gives CDR1 SGHAT, CDR2 FQDESV (reference sequence).

This clone came up a few times. The chain joins TRBV5-8 to TRBJ2-2; TRBD2 matches at 7 bases. Germline lookup yields CDR1 SGHTS and CDR2 YDEGEE. The CDR3 has 17 amino acids. J gave up 7 bases and V 4 bases, and 16 bases lay outside the gene matches. CDR3 sequence reads: CASSIPYGLVKGGELFF. The CDR3 nucleotides read TGTGCCAGCAGCATTCCATACGGACTAGTAAAGGGCGGGGAGCTGTTTTTT.

This clone showed up just a few times. The rearrangement uses TRBV6-1 and TRBJ2-5; 7 bases are shared with TRBD2. CDR1 and CDR2 (germline): MNHNS, SASEGT. CDR3 length: 14 amino acids. Losses at the gene ends were 8 bases for V and 4 bases for J; bases not matched to a gene: 10. CDR3: CASGGGLAGETQYF. The CDR3 DNA reads as TGTGCCAGCGGGGGGGGACTCGCGGGAGAGACCCAGTACTTC.

This clone was seen more than once but under ten times. The chain has TRBV27 and TRBJ2-1, with a weak D call TRBD2 (6 bases). The CDR3 extends over 14 amino acids. The germline V gene encodes CDR1 MNHEY and CDR2 SMNVEV (reference sequence). V dropped 8 bases and J dropped 2 bases, with 13 bases sitting between them. The CDR3 coding sequence is TGTGCCAGCCCGGGACTGGGTGCCTACAATGAGCAGTTCTTC. It is translated as CASPGLGAYNEQFF.

The CDR3 reads CASSAALQGNGYTF. The CDR3 DNA sequence: TGTGCCAGCAGCGCAGCCCTACAGGGAAATGGCTACACCTTC. The rearrangement uses TRBV5-4 and TRBJ1-2; tentative D call: TRBD1 (6 bases). The CDR3 spans 14 residues. Looked up from germline, CDR1 is SGHNT and CDR2 is YYREEE (reference sequence). V was trimmed by 4 bases and J by 6 bases, leaving 16 bases between them.

The rearrangement uses TRBV12-5 and TRBJ1-1; a weak D match, TRBD1 (6 bases). The germline V gene has CDR1 LGHNT and CDR2 FRNRAP. The length of the CDR3 is 16 residues. Deletions cut 2 bases from V and 0 bases from J, with 13 bases between. The CDR3 is CASGLPPDRLNTEAFF. The CDR3 bases are TGTGCTAGTGGTTTGCCACCGGACAGACTGAACACTGAAGCTTTCTTT.

Notes on this clone: At one of its ends the junction is not consistent with the germline gene, which may arise from a read error. The chain links TRBV10-3 to TRBJ2-6; possibly TRBD1 for D (5 bases). The CDR3 is 12 amino acids. Germline V lookup: CDR1 ENHRY, CDR2 SYGVKD. The CDR3 reads CAIRSGANGLTF. CDR3 bases: TGTGCCATCAGGTCTGGGGCCAACGGCCTGACTTTC.

The gene calls are TRBV19 and TRBJ1-4; D might be TRBD1 (6 bases). This CDR3 region has 16 residues. With 1 base removed from V and 5 bases from J, the gap between germline ends came to 14 bases. CDR1 is LNHDA, CDR2 SQIVND, per germline (reference sequence). This CDR3 is CASSIGFARGNEKLFF. CDR3 DNA sequence: TGTGCCAGTAGTATAGGGTTCGCCAGGGGAAATGAAAAACTGTTTTTT.

The chain combines TRBV7-2 with TRBJ2-2, with a tentative D call TRBD1 (6 bases). Trimming shortened V by 5 bases and J by 5 bases, and 18 bases separated the two germline ends. Germline-derived CDR1 and CDR2 are SGHTA and FQGNSA. The CDR3 spans 16 residues. CDR3 loop: CASSLMDSRNTGELFF. The CDR3 nucleotides read TGTGCCAGCAGCCTTATGGACAGCAGGAATACCGGGGAGCTGTTTTTT.

The V gene is TRBV27, the J gene TRBJ1-1; TRBD1 might be the D (5 bases). Germline loops: CDR1 MNHEY, CDR2 SMNVEV (reference sequence). The V and J ends lost 0 bases and 5 bases respectively, with 13 bases between them. The CDR3 consists of 15 residues. The CDR3 coding sequence is TGTGCCAGCAGTTTATCCGGGGGAGCGTGGACTGAAGCTTTCTTT. This gives the protein CASSLSGGAWTEAFF.

CDR3 region: CASSSNAGGQHEKLFF. CDR3 sequence (DNA): TGTGCCAGCAGTTCAAACGCCGGGGGGCAGCATGAAAAACTGTTTTTT. This sequence joins TRBV28 and TRBJ1-4; the D gene is possibly TRBD1 (6 bases). CDR3 size: 16 residues. V shed 4 bases and J shed 6 bases, with 18 bases lying between them. Germline V lookup: CDR1 MDHEN, CDR2 SYDVKM.

The gene calls are TRBV28 and TRBJ2-1; TRBD1 aligns across 7 bases. The CDR3 consists of 15 residues. The germline V gene has CDR1 MDHEN and CDR2 SYDVKM. Trimming removed 7 bases from V and 5 bases from J; junction bases left unmatched: 11. The CDR3 sequence: CASTTPGGPDNEQFF. In nucleotides, the CDR3 is TGTGCCAGCACCACTCCAGGGGGACCGGACAATGAGCAGTTCTTC.

The gene calls are TRBV5-4 and TRBJ1-5, with a tentative D call TRBD1 (5 bases). Germline V CDR1 and CDR2: SGHNT, YYREEE (reference sequence). Trimming took off 4 bases at V and 6 bases at J, with 14 bases between the two ends. This CDR3 comprises 14 residues. The CDR3 is CASSLGRGSQPQHF. DNA for the CDR3: TGTGCCAGCAGCCTTGGGAGGGGCTCTCAGCCCCAGCATTTT.

The V and J genes are TRBV7-2 and TRBJ2-7; TRBD1 matches 8 bases. Trimming took 1 base from V and 2 from J; bases not matched to a gene: 10. Germline lookup yields CDR1 SGHTA and CDR2 FQGNSA. The CDR3 runs 17 residues. CDR3 protein: CASSLVGTGLTPYEQYF. CDR3 nucleotide sequence: TGTGCCAGCAGCTTAGTGGGGACAGGCCTAACACCCTACGAGCAGTACTTC.

This clone appeared once. V is TRBV10-2 and J is TRBJ1-2; tentative D call: TRBD1 (5 bases). Trimming removed 8 bases from V and 3 bases from J, with 13 bases in between. This CDR3 has 13 residues. In germline, CDR1 is WSHSY, CDR2 SAAADI. CDR3 DNA sequence: TGCGCCAGCCGGGGGGGGTTTTACTATGGCTACACCTTC. Protein product: CASRGGFYYGYTF.

As for this clone: Mismatch with germline at one junction end may stem from a read error. DNA for the CDR3: TGCGCCAGCAAAAGGTACTCTGGGGCCAACGGCCTGACTTTC. Translated, it gives CASKRYSGANGLTF. This sequence joins TRBV5-1 and TRBJ2-6; D is perhaps TRBD1 (5 bases). The CDR3 consists of 14 residues. Germline CDR1 reads SGHRS; CDR2 reads YFSETQ. Full variable domain (missing parts from reference TRBV5-1 and TRBJ2-6): KAGVTQTPRYLIKTRGQQVTLSCSPISGHRSVSWYQQTPGQGLQFLFEYFSETQRNKGNFPGRFSGRQFSNSRSEMNVSTLELGDSALYLCASKRYSGANGLTFGAGSRLTVL.

The rearrangement joins TRBV4-2 to TRBJ2-7; D might be TRBD2 (5 bases). Germline-derived CDR1 and CDR2 are LGHNA and YNFKEQ. Trimming left V 0 bases short and J 5 bases short, with 11 bases between. This CDR3 has 14 amino acids. DNA of the CDR3: TGTGCCAGCAGCCAAGAGCGAGGGAGAAACGAGCAGTACTTC. It specifies CASSQERGRNEQYF.

Turning to this clone: One end of the junction varies from germline; a read error may be responsible. The J gene is TRBJ1-5, the V gene TRBV7-9; D perhaps matches TRBD1 (5 bases). This CDR3 contains 17 residues. CDR1 is SEHNR, CDR2 FQNEAQ, per germline (reference sequence). CDR3 bases: TGTTCCAGCAGCTTGAGCTTCGGGGGGGAAACCAATCAGCCCCAGCATTTT. This encodes CSSSLSFGGETNQPQHF.

The gene calls are TRBV25-1 and TRBJ2-7; a possible D gene is TRBD1 (6 bases). The germline V and J ends were trimmed by 10 bases and 0 bases, with 13 bases remaining between them. The germline gives CDR1 MGHDK, CDR2 SYGVNS. The CDR3 has 13 amino acids. CDR3 loop: CATNGGSSYEQYF. CDR3 in DNA: TGTGCCACCAATGGGGGCAGCTCCTACGAGCAGTACTTC.

The V and J genes are TRBV7-2 and TRBJ1-5, with D maybe TRBD1 (5 bases). V lost 3 bases and J lost 0, with 9 bases in between. Germline V gene sequence: CDR1 SGHTA, CDR2 FQGNSA. The CDR3 is 15 amino acids. CDR3: CASSLYQGSNQPQHF. The DNA for the CDR3 is TGTGCCAGCAGCTTGTACCAGGGTAGCAATCAGCCCCAGCATTTT.